This T cell receptor (beta chain) was obtained from a study of post-analysis software for immune sequencing data. Study-wide background: Secondary progressive, relapsing-remitting and progressive-relapsing multiple sclerosis were among the included disease courses. General study findings and limits: Patients had higher frequencies than controls of about 5 TRBV segments, including TRBV5-6, TRBV5-1 and TRBV20-1. Normalized Chao1 diversity was significantly lower in multiple sclerosis patients than in controls.

TCR beta cDNA libraries had unique molecular identifiers. TCRdb recomputed calls from the PCR reads with MiXCR, one row per CDR3 protein. The sample has hundreds of thousands of distinct CDR3 sequences; 25% to 30% are singletons. As regards this clonotype: Its antigen is unidentified.

The germline V gene encodes CDR1 SGHTA and CDR2 FQGNSA. V lost 1 base to trimming and J lost 5 bases, with 15 bases between them. The CDR3 loop spans 16 amino acids. V is TRBV7-2 and J is TRBJ2-4, with D possibly matching TRBD1 (5 bases). Sequencing was done on a sample of blood. The sequence came from a girl aged 5 to 17 with multiple sclerosis. CDR3 protein: CASSLEGRPGQNIQYF. Written as DNA, the CDR3 is TGTGCCAGCAGCTTAGAAGGAAGGCCAGGGCAAAACATTCAGTACTTC.